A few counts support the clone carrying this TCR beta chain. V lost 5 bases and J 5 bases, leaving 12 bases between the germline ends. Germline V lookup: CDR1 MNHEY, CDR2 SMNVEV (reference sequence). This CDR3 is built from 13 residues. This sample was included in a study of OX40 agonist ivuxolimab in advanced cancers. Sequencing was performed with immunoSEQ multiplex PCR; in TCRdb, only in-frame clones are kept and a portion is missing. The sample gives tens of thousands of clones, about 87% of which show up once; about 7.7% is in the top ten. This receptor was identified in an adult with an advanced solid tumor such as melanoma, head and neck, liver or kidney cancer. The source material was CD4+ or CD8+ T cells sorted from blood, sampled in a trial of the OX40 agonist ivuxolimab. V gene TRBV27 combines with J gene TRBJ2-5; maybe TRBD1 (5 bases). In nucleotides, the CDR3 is TGTGCCAGCAGTCCCCGGAAGGGGGAGACCCAGTACTTC. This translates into CASSPRKGETQYF.